The present entry profiles one T cell receptor (beta chain) with its context. The sample is drawn from a study of blood T cell repertoires in COVID-19. CDR1 and CDR2 (germline): PRHDT, FYEKMQ (reference sequence). This CDR3 comprises 18 residues. V was pared by 2 bases and J by 6 bases, with 16 bases of the junction left unmatched. Clones were read by immunoSEQ multiplex PCR, and TCRdb kept only the in-frame ones, dropping some. The table records over 350,000 clones, 91% of them present only once. The chain is built from TRBV13 and TRBJ1-2; 9 bases match TRBD1. Specimen: PBMCs or T cells enriched from blood (not recorded which). This TCR derives from a woman aged 40 to 50 who had been exposed to COVID-19. The CDR3, as DNA: TGTGCCAGCAGCTTACAGAATTTTCAGGACAGGGGACGAGATGGCTACACCTTC. Translating gives CASSLQNFQDRGRDGYTF.